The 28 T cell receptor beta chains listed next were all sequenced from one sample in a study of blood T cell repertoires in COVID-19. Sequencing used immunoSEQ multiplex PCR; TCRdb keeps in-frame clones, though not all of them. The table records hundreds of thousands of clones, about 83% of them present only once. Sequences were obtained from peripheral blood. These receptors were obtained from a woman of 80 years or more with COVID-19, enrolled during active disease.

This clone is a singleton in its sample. CDR3: CASSLDKNYGYTF. For the CDR3, the DNA is TGTGCCAGCAGTCTCGACAAGAACTATGGCTACACCTTC. This sequence joins TRBV6-2 or TRBV6-3 and TRBJ1-2; D call uncertain. The V gene lost 5 bases and the J gene lost 2 bases, with 9 bases spanning the gap. This CDR3 has 13 residues. Germline assignment: CDR1 MNHEY and CDR2 SVGEGT.

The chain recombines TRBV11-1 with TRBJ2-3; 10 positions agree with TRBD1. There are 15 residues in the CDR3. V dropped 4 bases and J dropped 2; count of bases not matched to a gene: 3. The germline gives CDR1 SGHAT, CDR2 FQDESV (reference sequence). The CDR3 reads CASSSGQGNTDTQYF. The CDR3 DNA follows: TGTGCCAGCAGCTCGGGACAGGGGAACACAGATACGCAGTATTTT.

In nucleotides, the CDR3 is TGTGCCAGCCTGCTTTCGGGATATGGCTACACCTTC. This sequence encodes CASLLSGYGYTF. V and J are TRBV6-1 and TRBJ1-2; no definite D call. The CDR3 length is 12 residues. The germline V gene has CDR1 MNHNS and CDR2 SASEGT. V gave up 8 bases and J gave up 5 bases, with 12 bases separating them.

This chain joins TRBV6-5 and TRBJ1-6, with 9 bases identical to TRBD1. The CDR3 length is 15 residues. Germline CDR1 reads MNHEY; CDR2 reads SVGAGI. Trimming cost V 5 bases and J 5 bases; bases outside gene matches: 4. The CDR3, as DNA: TGTGCCAGCAGTCGAGGGACAGGGAATAATTCACCCCTCCACTTT. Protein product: CASSRGTGNNSPLHF.

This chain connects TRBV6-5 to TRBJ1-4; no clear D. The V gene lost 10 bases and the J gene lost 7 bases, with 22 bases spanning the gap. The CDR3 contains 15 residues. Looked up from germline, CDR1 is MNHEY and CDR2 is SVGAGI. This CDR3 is CATHREGVSPEKLFF. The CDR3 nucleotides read TGTGCCACCCACCGGGAGGGAGTCAGTCCTGAAAAACTGTTTTTT.

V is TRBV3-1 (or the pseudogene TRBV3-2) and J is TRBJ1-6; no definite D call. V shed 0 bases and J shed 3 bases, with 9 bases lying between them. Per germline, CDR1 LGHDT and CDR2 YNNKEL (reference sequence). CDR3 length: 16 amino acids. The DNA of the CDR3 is TGTGCCAGCAGCCAAGACCCAGGCTACTATAATTCACCCCTCCACTTT. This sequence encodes CASSQDPGYYNSPLHF.

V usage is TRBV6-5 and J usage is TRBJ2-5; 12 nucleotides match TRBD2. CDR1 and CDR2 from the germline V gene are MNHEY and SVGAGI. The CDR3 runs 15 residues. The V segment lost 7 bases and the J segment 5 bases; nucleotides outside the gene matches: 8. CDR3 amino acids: CASTRTSGVGETQYF. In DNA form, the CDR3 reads TGTGCCAGCACTCGGACTAGCGGGGTCGGGGAGACCCAGTACTTC.

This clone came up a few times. The CDR3 reads CASTISHEQYF. The CDR3 DNA reads TGTGCCAGCACTATATCCCACGAGCAGTACTTC. The chain uses TRBV6-5 and TRBJ2-7; no definite D call. V was pared by 7 bases and J by 5 bases, with 9 bases between. Germline CDR1 and CDR2: MNHEY and SVGAGI. This CDR3 region has 11 residues.

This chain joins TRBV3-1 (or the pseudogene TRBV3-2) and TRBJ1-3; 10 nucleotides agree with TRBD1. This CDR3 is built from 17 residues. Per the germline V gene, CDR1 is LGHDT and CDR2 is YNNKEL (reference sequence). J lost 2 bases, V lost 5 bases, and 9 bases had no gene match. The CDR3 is CASSFTGTGVPGNTIYF. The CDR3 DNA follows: TGTGCCAGCAGCTTTACCGGGACAGGGGTACCTGGAAACACCATATATTTT.

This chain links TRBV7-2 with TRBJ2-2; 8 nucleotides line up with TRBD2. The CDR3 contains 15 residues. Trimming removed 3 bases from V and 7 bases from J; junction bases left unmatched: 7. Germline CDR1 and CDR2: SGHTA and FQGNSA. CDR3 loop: CASSFGTRFFGELFF. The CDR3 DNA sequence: TGTGCCAGCAGCTTCGGGACTAGATTTTTCGGGGAGCTGTTTTTT.

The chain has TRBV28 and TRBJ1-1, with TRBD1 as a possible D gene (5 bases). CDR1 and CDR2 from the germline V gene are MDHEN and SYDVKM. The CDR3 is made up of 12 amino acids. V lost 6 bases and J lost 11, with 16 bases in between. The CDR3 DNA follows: TGTGCCAGCAGCCTGGGGGGACTGCCGGCTTTCTTT. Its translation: CASSLGGLPAFF.

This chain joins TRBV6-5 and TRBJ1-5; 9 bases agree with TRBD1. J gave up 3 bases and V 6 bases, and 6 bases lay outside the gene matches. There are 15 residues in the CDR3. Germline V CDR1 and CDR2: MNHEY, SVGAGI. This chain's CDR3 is CASRSDRGYNQPQHF. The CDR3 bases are TGTGCCAGCAGGTCGGACAGGGGCTACAATCAGCCCCAGCATTTT.

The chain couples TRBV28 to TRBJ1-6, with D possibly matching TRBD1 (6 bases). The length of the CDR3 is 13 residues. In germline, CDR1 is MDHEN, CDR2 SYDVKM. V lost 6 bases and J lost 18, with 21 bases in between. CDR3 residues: CASRQANRDTTHF. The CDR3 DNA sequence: TGTGCCAGCAGGCAAGCTAATCGGGACACCACCCACTTT.

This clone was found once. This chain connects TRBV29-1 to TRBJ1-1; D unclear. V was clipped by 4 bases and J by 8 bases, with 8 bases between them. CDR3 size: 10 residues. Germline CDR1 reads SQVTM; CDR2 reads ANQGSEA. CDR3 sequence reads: CSVGAVEAFF. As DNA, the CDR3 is TGCAGCGTTGGGGCAGTGGAAGCTTTCTTT.

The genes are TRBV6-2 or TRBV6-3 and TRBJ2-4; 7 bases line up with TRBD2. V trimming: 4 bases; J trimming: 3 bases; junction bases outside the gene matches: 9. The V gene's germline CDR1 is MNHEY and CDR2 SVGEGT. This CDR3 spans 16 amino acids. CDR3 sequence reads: CASSSGGGLGKNIQYF. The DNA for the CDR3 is TGTGCCAGCAGTTCTGGGGGGGGATTGGGCAAAAACATTCAGTACTTC.

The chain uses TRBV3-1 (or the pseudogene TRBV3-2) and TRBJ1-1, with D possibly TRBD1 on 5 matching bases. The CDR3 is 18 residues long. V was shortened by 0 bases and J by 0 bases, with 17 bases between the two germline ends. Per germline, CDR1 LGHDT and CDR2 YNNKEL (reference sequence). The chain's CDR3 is CASSQDLRSKGMNTEAFF. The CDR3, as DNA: TGTGCCAGCAGCCAAGATTTACGGTCAAAGGGGATGAACACTGAAGCTTTCTTT.

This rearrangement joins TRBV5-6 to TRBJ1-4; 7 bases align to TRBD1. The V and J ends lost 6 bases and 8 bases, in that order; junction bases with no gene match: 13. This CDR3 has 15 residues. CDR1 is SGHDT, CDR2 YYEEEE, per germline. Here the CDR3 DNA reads TGTGCCAGCACCCGAGGGAGACAGGGTTGGGAAAAACTGTTTTTT. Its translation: CASTRGRQGWEKLFF. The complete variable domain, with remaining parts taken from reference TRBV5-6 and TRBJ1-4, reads DAGVTQSPTHLIKTRGQQVTLRCSPKSGHDTVSWYQQALGQGPQFIFQYYEEEERQRGNFPDRFSGHQFPNYSSELNVNALLLGDSALYLCASTRGRQGWEKLFFGSGTQLSVL.

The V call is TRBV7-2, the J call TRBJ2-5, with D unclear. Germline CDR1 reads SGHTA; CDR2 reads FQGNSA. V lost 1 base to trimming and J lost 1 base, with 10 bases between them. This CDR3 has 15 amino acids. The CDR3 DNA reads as TGTGCCAGCAGCTTAGATTATACACCCCAAGAGACCCAGTACTTC. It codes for CASSLDYTPQETQYF.

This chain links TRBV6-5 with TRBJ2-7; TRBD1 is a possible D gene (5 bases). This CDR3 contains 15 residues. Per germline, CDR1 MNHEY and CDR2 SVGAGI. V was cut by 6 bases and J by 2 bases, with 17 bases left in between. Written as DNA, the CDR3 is TGTGCCAGCAGCCGCACAGGCCGCCTTACCTACGAGCAGTACGTC. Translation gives CASSRTGRLTYEQYV.

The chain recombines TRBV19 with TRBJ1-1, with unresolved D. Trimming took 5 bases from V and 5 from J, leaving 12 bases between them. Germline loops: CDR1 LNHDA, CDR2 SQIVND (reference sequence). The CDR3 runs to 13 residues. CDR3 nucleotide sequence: TGTGCCAGTAGTTTTTTAGGAGGGACTGAAGCTTTCTTT. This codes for CASSFLGGTEAFF.

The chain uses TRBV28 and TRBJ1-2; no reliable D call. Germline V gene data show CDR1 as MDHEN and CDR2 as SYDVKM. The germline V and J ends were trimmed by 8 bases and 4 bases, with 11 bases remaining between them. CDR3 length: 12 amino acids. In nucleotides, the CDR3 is TGTGCCAGCGCCACAGTCAGCTATGGCTACACCTTC. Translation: CASATVSYGYTF.

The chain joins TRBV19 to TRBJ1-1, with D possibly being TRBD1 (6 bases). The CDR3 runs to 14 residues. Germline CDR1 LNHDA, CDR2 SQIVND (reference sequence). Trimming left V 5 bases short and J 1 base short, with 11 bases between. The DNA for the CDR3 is TGTGCCAGTAGTGCAATACAGGGGAACACTGAAGCTTTCTTT. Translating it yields CASSAIQGNTEAFF. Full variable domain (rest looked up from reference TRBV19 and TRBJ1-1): DGGITQSPKYLFRKEGQNVTLSCEQNLNHDAMYWYRQDPGQGLRLIYYSQIVNDFQKGDIAEGYSVSREKKESFPLTVTSAQKNPTAFYLCASSAIQGNTEAFFGQGTRLTVV.

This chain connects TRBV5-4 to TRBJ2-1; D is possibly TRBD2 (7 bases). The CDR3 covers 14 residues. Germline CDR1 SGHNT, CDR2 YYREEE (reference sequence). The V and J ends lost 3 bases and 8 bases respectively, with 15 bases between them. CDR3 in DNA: TGTGCCAGCAGCTCTGGGGGGGGCAGGGATGAGCAGTTCTTC. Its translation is CASSSGGGRDEQFF.

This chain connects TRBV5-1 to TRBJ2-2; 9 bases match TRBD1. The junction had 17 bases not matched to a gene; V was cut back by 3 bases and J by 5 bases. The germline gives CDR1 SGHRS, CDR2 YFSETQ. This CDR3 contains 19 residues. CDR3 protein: CASSSDGQQGARWTGELFF. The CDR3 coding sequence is TGCGCCAGCAGCTCGGACGGGCAACAGGGGGCGCGTTGGACCGGGGAGCTGTTTTTT.

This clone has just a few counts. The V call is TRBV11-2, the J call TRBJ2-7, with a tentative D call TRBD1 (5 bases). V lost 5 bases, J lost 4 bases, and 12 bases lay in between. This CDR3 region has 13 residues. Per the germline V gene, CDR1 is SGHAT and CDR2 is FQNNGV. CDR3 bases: TGTGCCAGCAGCAAAAGCCAGGGTTACGAGCAGTACTTC. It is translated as CASSKSQGYEQYF.

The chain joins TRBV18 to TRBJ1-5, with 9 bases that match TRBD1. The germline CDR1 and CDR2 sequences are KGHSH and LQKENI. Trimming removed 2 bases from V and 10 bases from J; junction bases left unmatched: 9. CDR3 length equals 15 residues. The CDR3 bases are TGTGCCAGCTCACCAGGACAGGGGCAAATAGGCCCCCAGCATTTT. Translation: CASSPGQGQIGPQHF.

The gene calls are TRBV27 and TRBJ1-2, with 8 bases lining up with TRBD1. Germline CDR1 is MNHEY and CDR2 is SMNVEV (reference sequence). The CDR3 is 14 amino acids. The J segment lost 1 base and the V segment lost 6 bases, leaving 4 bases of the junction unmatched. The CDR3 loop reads CASSQGAGNYGYTF. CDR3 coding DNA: TGTGCCAGCAGCCAGGGGGCGGGTAACTATGGCTACACCTTC.

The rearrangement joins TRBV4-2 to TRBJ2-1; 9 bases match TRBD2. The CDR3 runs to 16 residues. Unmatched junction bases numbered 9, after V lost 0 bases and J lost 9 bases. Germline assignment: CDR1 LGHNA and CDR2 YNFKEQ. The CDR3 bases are TGTGCCAGCAGCCAAGATTTGACTAGCGGATCGCGTGAGCAGTTCTTC. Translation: CASSQDLTSGSREQFF.